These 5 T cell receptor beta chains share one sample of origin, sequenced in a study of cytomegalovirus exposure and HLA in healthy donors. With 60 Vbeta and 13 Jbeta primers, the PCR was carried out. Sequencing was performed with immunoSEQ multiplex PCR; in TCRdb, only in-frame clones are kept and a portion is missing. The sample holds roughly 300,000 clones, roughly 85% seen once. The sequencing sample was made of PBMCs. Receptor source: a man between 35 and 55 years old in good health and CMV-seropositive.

CDR3 residues: CASSSSGQGEAFF. Here the CDR3 DNA reads TGTGCCAGCAGCTCCAGCGGACAGGGTGAAGCTTTCTTT. The chain combines TRBV11-1 with TRBJ1-1, with TRBD1 matching over 8 bases. CDR1 and CDR2 from the germline V gene are SGHAT and FQDESV (reference sequence). The CDR3 sequence is 13 residues long. V was clipped by 4 bases and J by 7 bases; unmatched bases: 5.

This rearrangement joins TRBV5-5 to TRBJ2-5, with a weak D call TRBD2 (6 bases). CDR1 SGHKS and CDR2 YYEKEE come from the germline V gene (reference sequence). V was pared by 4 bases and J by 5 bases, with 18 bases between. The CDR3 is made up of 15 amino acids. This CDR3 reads CASSRGTKSRETQYF. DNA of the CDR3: TGTGCCAGCAGCCGCGGGACCAAAAGTAGGGAGACCCAGTACTTC.

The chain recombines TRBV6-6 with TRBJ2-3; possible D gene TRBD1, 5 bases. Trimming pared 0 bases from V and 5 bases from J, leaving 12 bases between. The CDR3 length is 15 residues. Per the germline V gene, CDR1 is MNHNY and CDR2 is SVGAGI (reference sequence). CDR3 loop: CASSYSRRAGDTQYF. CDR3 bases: TGTGCCAGCAGTTACTCCCGCAGGGCAGGAGATACGCAGTATTTT.

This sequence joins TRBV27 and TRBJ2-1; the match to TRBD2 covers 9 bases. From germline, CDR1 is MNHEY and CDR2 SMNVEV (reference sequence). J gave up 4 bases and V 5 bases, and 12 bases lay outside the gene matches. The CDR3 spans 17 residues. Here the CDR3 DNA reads TGTGCCAGCAGTCCACTACCCCTAGCGGGGTTTTACAATGAGCAGTTCTTC. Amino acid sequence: CASSPLPLAGFYNEQFF.

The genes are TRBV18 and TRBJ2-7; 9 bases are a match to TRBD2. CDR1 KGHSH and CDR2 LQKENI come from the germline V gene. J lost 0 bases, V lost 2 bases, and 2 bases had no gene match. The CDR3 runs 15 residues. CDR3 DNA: TGTGCCAGCTCACCAGCTAGCGGGGTCTCCTACGAGCAGTACTTC. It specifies CASSPASGVSYEQYF.